This T cell receptor beta chain stems from a study of blood T cell repertoires in COVID-19 (dated by TCRdb to the early 2020s). Regarding the complete study: Samples from collaborators originated in the United States, Italy and Spain and spanned both the acute and convalescent phases of COVID-19. The material from the prospective study consisted of cDNA or gDNA derived from T cells, B-cell-depleted T cells, or PBMCs. The samples were drawn from the first 160 participants of the ongoing ImmuneRACE study and from some 1,300 subjects provided by 6 global collaborators. HLA class I and class II types, where available, came from metadata supplied by the sample provider rather than from assay-based typing. Subjects who had been exposed to COVID-19, were actively infected with it, or had recovered from it provided the deeply sampled blood TCRbeta repertoires that made up the dataset. The repertoires were released in a freely available public database meant as a resource for research on the immune response to SARS-CoV-2. A de-identified subject ID, COVID-19 status, age in years and sex were almost always included in the sample metadata.

Sequences LNHDA (CDR1) and SQIVND (CDR2) are obtained from the germline V gene (reference sequence). The CDR3 runs 13 amino acids, cysteine and phenylalanine included. Only the CDR3 DNA stays, 39 bases, in frame from base 1. Trimming takes 5 bases from V and 6 bases from J, and the germline ends sit 13 bases apart. Results and caveats for the whole study, not just this receptor: The quantity of clinical and demographic metadata differed by source and by participant and was supplied without curation.

Notes on this clone: Its antigen is currently not known. Base-call qualities are not available, and no considerably larger clone is one nucleotide away.

TCRbeta CDR3 regions were amplified from genomic DNA by means of the immunoSEQ Assay, a bias-controlled multiplex PCR. For the original study's pipeline: Nucleated cell counts per sample were estimated from amplification of reference gene primers within the assay. To quantify the absolute abundance of each unique TCRbeta CDR3 rearrangement, sequence reads were collapsed and filtered. Productive Simpson clonality was computed per sample as the square root of Simpson's diversity index over productive rearrangements. TCRdb's version of the immuneACCESS table is confined to in-frame rearrangements and falls short of the full clone set. An unresolved V gene accounts for under half of the shortfall where checked; the remainder is of unknown origin. V, J and clone size derive from that table, while D and trimming were established from the DNA sequence. This sample lists about 200,000 clones; roughly nine tenths were detected once. The ten largest clones represent about 2% of the sample.

Whole blood was collected in K2EDTA tubes by collaborating institutions according to the institutions' own protocols. For TCRbeta analysis, collaborators shipped samples as frozen whole blood, isolated PBMCs, or DNA extracted from either of those sample types. The receptor chain draws on TRBV19 and TRBJ1-2; the best D guess is TRBD1, with 6 bases matching. The clonotype originates from a woman between 45 and 65 years old with acute or convalescent COVID-19. The specimen was peripheral blood. CDR3 region: CASSLQGRNGYTF. Read as DNA, the sequence is TGTGCCAGTAGTCTTCAGGGGAGAAATGGCTACACCTTC.